This T cell receptor (beta chain) was retrieved from a study of T cells in Graves' hyperthyroidism and ophthalmopathy. The TCR beta CDR3 regions underwent amplification using RNA transcripts as the source. First-round RT-PCR of the TCR CDR3 relied on the HTBI primer set. TCRdb ran MiXCR on the multiplex PCR reads and lists one entry per CDR3 protein. The sample has fewer than 450,000 distinct CDR3 sequences, about a sixth seen once. V lost 6 bases to trimming and J lost 4 bases, with 16 bases between them. The CDR3 has 13 amino acids. Looked up from germline, CDR1 is DFQATT and CDR2 is SNEGSKA (reference sequence). The table lists this clonotype with many counts. Uncontrolled infection, other autoimmune disease, pregnancy and lactation each barred patients from inclusion.

The TCR sequence derives from a woman aged 30 to 39 with Graves' hyperthyroidism that later progressed to Graves' ophthalmopathy. Sequenced: blood. The rearrangement links TRBV20-1 to TRBJ2-7, with a weak D call TRBD1 (5 bases). The CDR3 region is CSAVSRGSYEQYF. The CDR3 DNA follows: TGCAGTGCCGTTAGTAGGGGCAGTTACGAGCAGTACTTC.